The 9 T cell receptor beta chains listed next were all sequenced from one sample in a study of T cells in Graves' hyperthyroidism and ophthalmopathy. Amplification yielded TCR beta CDR3 regions, with RNA transcripts as the source. HTBI primers were employed in a first-round RT-PCR of the TCR CDR3. TCRdb reprocessed the multiplex PCR reads with MiXCR, giving one entry per CDR3 protein. The data show a few hundred thousand distinct CDR3 sequences, with approximately 14% seen just once and roughly 6.6% held by the top ten. Sequencing was carried out using blood. All receptors come from a woman in her 30s with Graves' hyperthyroidism.

This clonotype occurred a few times. The chain links TRBV27 to TRBJ2-1, with a tentative D call TRBD2 (5 bases). Germline-derived CDR1 and CDR2 are MNHEY and SMNVEV (reference sequence). Trimming took off 5 bases at V and 3 bases at J, with 11 bases between the two ends. This CDR3 has 14 residues. CDR3 in DNA: TGTGCCAGCAGTCTACCCGGGAACTACAATGAGCAGTTCTTC. It codes for CASSLPGNYNEQFF.

This clonotype was recorded at least ten times. V and J are TRBV3-1 and TRBJ1-3; D ambiguous. CDR3 length equals 14 residues. V lost 4 bases and J lost 4, with 11 bases in between. Germline assignment: CDR1 LGHDT and CDR2 YNNKEL (reference sequence). The CDR3 is CASSPEDFGNTIYF. The CDR3 nucleotides are TGTGCCAGCAGCCCCGAAGATTTCGGAAACACCATATATTTT.

In its sample, this clonotype was seen many times. V is TRBV5-1 and J is TRBJ2-1; TRBD2 agrees at 12 bases. The CDR3 extends over 17 amino acids. The germline V gene has CDR1 SGHRS and CDR2 YFSETQ. With V trimmed by 0 bases and J by 6 bases, 7 bases remained unmatched. CDR3 in amino acids: CASSLVLAGGSGNEQFF. The DNA of the CDR3 is TGCGCCAGCAGCTTGGTCCTAGCGGGAGGGTCCGGCAATGAGCAGTTCTTC.

The sample holds a few counts of this clonotype. This may be a read error: a much more frequent sequence differs by one nucleotide. The chain recombines TRBV12-3 or TRBV12-4 with TRBJ1-1; D is undetermined. The CDR3 is 14 amino acids. The CDR3, as DNA: TGTGCCAGCAATTTAGGTCGAAGGAACACTGAAGCTTTCTTT. Translated: CASNLGRRNTEAFF.

This clonotype was counted ten times or more. The chain uses TRBV7-9 and TRBJ2-7; the match to TRBD2 covers 10 bases. J gave up 0 bases and V 5 bases, and 10 bases lay outside the gene matches. This CDR3 comprises 17 residues. Germline assignment: CDR1 SEHNR and CDR2 FQNEAQ (reference sequence). The DNA for the CDR3 is TGTGCCAGCAGCCCAATCACCGGGACTAGCGTCTCCTACGAGCAGTACTTC. It specifies CASSPITGTSVSYEQYF.

V and J are TRBV27 and TRBJ1-5, with 10 bases matching TRBD1. The ends lost 5 bases at V and 2 bases at J; junction bases unmatched: 3. The CDR3 contains 15 residues. Germline V gives CDR1 MNHEY, CDR2 SMNVEV (reference sequence). DNA for the CDR3: TGTGCCAGCAGTCCCGGGACAGGGGGCAATCAGCCCCAGCATTTT. This gives the protein CASSPGTGGNQPQHF.

This clonotype occurred many times. This chain links TRBV27 with TRBJ2-3; 11 bases match TRBD2. The junction had 11 bases not matched to a gene; V was cut back by 6 bases and J by 0 bases. The CDR3 consists of 18 residues. Germline V gene data show CDR1 as MNHEY and CDR2 as SMNVEV (reference sequence). This CDR3 is CASSHPRLAGTSTDTQYF. DNA for the CDR3: TGTGCCAGCAGCCACCCCCGACTAGCGGGAACTAGCACAGATACGCAGTATTTT.

This clonotype was counted at least ten times. The genes are TRBV6-2 or TRBV6-3 and TRBJ2-1; TRBD2 agrees at 14 bases. The CDR3 sequence is 18 residues long. V was clipped by 5 bases and J by 4 bases; unmatched bases: 10. Germline-derived CDR1 and CDR2 are MNHEY and SVGEGT. CDR3 nucleotide sequence: TGTGCCAGCAGTACCGACCCCGGGACTAGCGGGAGATACAATGAGCAGTTCTTC. It yields the protein CASSTDPGTSGRYNEQFF.

In its sample, this clonotype was seen many times. J is TRBJ1-1 and V is TRBV13; D not resolved. This CDR3 has 14 residues. The V end was cut by 5 bases, the J end by 5 bases, with 15 bases between. CDR1 is PRHDT and CDR2 is FYEKMQ in the germline V gene (reference sequence). CDR3 loop: CASSPELVVTEAFF. The CDR3 bases are TGTGCCAGCAGCCCCGAGCTCGTGGTGACTGAAGCTTTCTTT.